This T cell receptor beta chain was profiled in a study of blood T cell repertoires in COVID-19. In the study's own analysis: Estimated nucleated cell counts came from reference gene primer amplification. Sequencing used immunoSEQ multiplex PCR; TCRdb keeps in-frame clones, though not all of them. The V and J calls and clone size come from that table; D and trimming were worked out from the DNA. Of some 340,000 clones in the sample, more than 90% are singletons; the top ten hold 3.5% to 5%. People in the exposed group encountered a COVID-19 case within 2 weeks before entering the study. The CDR3 runs to 12 residues. Trimming took 3 bases from V and 6 from J, leaving 7 bases between them. From germline, CDR1 is KGHDR and CDR2 SFDVKD.

The genes are TRBV24-1 and TRBJ1-2; D is ambiguous. Sequenced material: PBMCs or T cells enriched from blood (not recorded which). The sequence came from a woman in her 30s who had been exposed to COVID-19. The CDR3 here is CATSDQEDGYTF. CDR3 DNA: TGTGCCACCAGTGATCAGGAGGATGGCTACACCTTC.